The 24 T cell receptor beta chains presented below share a single source sample, sequenced in a study of shared clonotypes between healthy human individuals (dated by TCRdb to 2018 to 2021). CD8 naive samples were CD45RO-negative cells positively selected for CCR7, giving a CD45RA+CCR7+ population that excluded TemRA cells. To prepare the library, the immunoSEQ multiplex PCR assay was applied. TCRdb's version of the immuneACCESS table is confined to in-frame rearrangements and falls short of the full clone set. An unresolved V gene accounts for under half of the shortfall where checked; the remainder is of unknown origin. The sample table lists around 1,900,000 clones, around 95% of them with a count of one. Less than 2% of the sample rests with the top ten. The sequencing sample was made of naive CD8+ T cells from PBMCs. In light of the paper, this sample's cell subset or site label describes: CD45RA+CCR7+. Receptors originate from a man aged 18 to 30 in good health. Some clones in this sample may be carry-over from other donors' samples.

The V gene is TRBV27, the J gene TRBJ2-7; 8 nucleotides match TRBD2. Germline V gene data show CDR1 as MNHEY and CDR2 as SMNVEV (reference sequence). V dropped 2 bases and J dropped 2; count of bases not matched to a gene: 8. The CDR3 runs 16 residues. In DNA form, the CDR3 reads TGTGCCAGCAGTTTACCCCCCCGGGGGGGACCCTACGAGCAGTACTTC. It specifies CASSLPPRGGPYEQYF.

V and J are TRBV28 and TRBJ2-2; D is uncertain. The CDR3 sequence is 12 residues long. V was trimmed by 5 bases and J by 6 bases, leaving 7 bases between them. The germline gives CDR1 MDHEN, CDR2 SYDVKM. The chain's CDR3 is CASSPPSGELFF. The DNA of the CDR3 is TGTGCCAGCAGTCCCCCCTCCGGGGAGCTGTTTTTT.

The CDR3 DNA reads as TGTGCCAGCAGCCCCAAGGAGCCGGGACCGGGTGAGACCCAGTACTTC. Its translation: CASSPKEPGPGETQYF. This chain connects TRBV7-9 to TRBJ2-5; possibly TRBD1 or TRBD2 for D (5 bases each). Deletions cut 5 bases from V and 5 bases from J, with 21 bases between. Looked up from germline, CDR1 is SEHNR and CDR2 is FQNEAQ (reference sequence). CDR3 length: 16 residues.

The chain employs TRBV19 and TRBJ1-2; 8 nucleotides match TRBD1. Germline loops: CDR1 LNHDA, CDR2 SQIVND (reference sequence). V was clipped by 8 bases and J by 5 bases; unmatched bases: 4. This CDR3 has 12 residues. CDR3 nucleotides: TGTGCCAGTTGGACAGGGTTATATGGCTACACCTTC. Residues: CASWTGLYGYTF.

This chain links TRBV28 with TRBJ2-7, with D uncertain. V was shortened by 5 bases and J by 2 bases, with 13 bases between the two germline ends. This CDR3 is 14 amino acids long. Germline CDR1 reads MDHEN; CDR2 reads SYDVKM. The CDR3 nucleotides read TGTGCCAGCAGTGCCACTCATAACACCTACGAGCAGTACTTC. This codes for CASSATHNTYEQYF.

This chain joins TRBV11-1 and TRBJ1-5; the D gene is possibly TRBD1 (5 bases). Germline CDR1 and CDR2: SGHAT and FQDESV (reference sequence). The CDR3 contains 16 residues. V lost 2 bases and J lost 2, with 13 bases in between. The CDR3 nucleotides read TGTGCCAGCAGCTTACCGGACACCTCCCGCAATCAGCCCCAGCATTTT. Translated, it gives CASSLPDTSRNQPQHF.

This rearrangement joins TRBV2 to TRBJ1-5, with D tentatively TRBD1 (5 bases). Germline values: CDR1 SNHLY, CDR2 FYNNEI. The CDR3 is 14 residues long. V lost 2 bases, J lost 7 bases, and 12 bases lay in between. The CDR3 spells CASSEYGREQPQHF. The CDR3 coding sequence is TGTGCCAGCAGTGAATATGGCAGGGAGCAGCCCCAGCATTTT.

The chain uses TRBV11-2 and TRBJ2-7; 7 bases align to TRBD1. Germline V gives CDR1 SGHAT, CDR2 FQNNGV. V was pared by 3 bases and J by 0 bases, with 5 bases of the junction left unmatched. This CDR3 region has 15 residues. The DNA of the CDR3 is TGTGCCAGCAGCTTCGGACAGGCCCTCTCCTACGAGCAGTACTTC. Its translation is CASSFGQALSYEQYF.

This clone was seen a single time. The chain carries TRBV2 and TRBJ2-7; 8 nucleotides line up with TRBD1. V gave up 1 base and J gave up 3 bases; unmatched junction bases: 8. This CDR3 region has 16 residues. Germline CDR1 reads SNHLY; CDR2 reads FYNNEI. CDR3 in amino acids: CASSEGPPGTGYEQYF. CDR3 nucleotides: TGTGCCAGCAGTGAAGGACCTCCCGGGACAGGCTACGAGCAGTACTTC.

The rearrangement links TRBV27 to TRBJ1-5; D uncertain. The CDR3 spans 15 residues. The germline gives CDR1 MNHEY, CDR2 SMNVEV (reference sequence). Trimming shortened V by 3 bases and J by 4 bases, and 13 bases separated the two germline ends. In DNA form, the CDR3 reads TGTGCCAGCAGTTTTAGCGGGCGACTGAATCAGCCCCAGCATTTT. Its protein is CASSFSGRLNQPQHF.

The V and J genes are TRBV12-5 and TRBJ2-2, with TRBD2 matching 10 bases. Losses at the gene ends were 9 bases for V and 4 bases for J; bases not matched to a gene: 8. Looked up from germline, CDR1 is LGHNT and CDR2 is FRNRAP. CDR3 size: 15 residues. CDR3 residues: CASSRLAGVTGELFF. DNA of the CDR3: TGTGCTAGCTCGCGGCTAGCGGGAGTCACCGGGGAGCTGTTTTTT.

This chain connects TRBV19 to TRBJ2-3, with 8 positions matching TRBD1. This CDR3 region has 16 residues. Germline assignment: CDR1 LNHDA and CDR2 SQIVND (reference sequence). V trimming: 6 bases; J trimming: 6 bases; junction bases outside the gene matches: 14. CDR3 amino acids: CASSPLAGGASDTQYF. The CDR3 DNA sequence: TGTGCCAGTAGCCCCCTTGCAGGGGGCGCCTCGGATACGCAGTATTTT.

The rearrangement joins TRBV5-1 to TRBJ1-1; TRBD1 agrees at 8 bases. The CDR3 extends over 14 amino acids. V was clipped by 2 bases and J by 4 bases; unmatched bases: 4. Germline loops: CDR1 SGHRS, CDR2 YFSETQ. In DNA, the CDR3 is TGCGCCAGCAGCTTTACAGGGGGGGTCACTGAAGCTTTCTTT. Translation: CASSFTGGVTEAFF.

The chain carries TRBV27 and TRBJ2-1, with D possibly matching TRBD2 (5 bases). Trimming took 3 bases from V and 2 from J, leaving 14 bases between them. CDR3 length: 16 residues. CDR1 and CDR2 from the germline V gene are MNHEY and SMNVEV (reference sequence). The CDR3: CASSLVIGSPYNEQFF. The CDR3 DNA is TGTGCCAGCAGTTTGGTCATAGGGAGCCCCTACAATGAGCAGTTCTTC.

The chain employs TRBV5-6 and TRBJ2-7; D is ambiguous. This CDR3 spans 14 amino acids. The V and J ends lost 7 bases and 3 bases respectively, with 17 bases between them. Germline CDR1 reads SGHDT; CDR2 reads YYEEEE. DNA of the CDR3: TGTGCCAGCGGCGTCACGACACATTACTACGAGCAGTACTTC. Translation gives CASGVTTHYYEQYF.

The CDR3 here is CASSRDRGDSYGYTF. The CDR3 DNA follows: TGCGCCAGCAGCAGGGACAGGGGGGATTCCTATGGCTACACCTTC. The chain combines TRBV10-2 with TRBJ1-2; 11 bases agree with TRBD1. CDR3 length: 15 residues. Germline CDR1 reads WSHSY; CDR2 reads SAAADI. With 6 bases clipped from V and 4 bases from J, the junction kept 7 bases outside the gene matches.

The genes are TRBV5-8 and TRBJ1-5, with D possibly being TRBD1 (6 bases). The CDR3 contains 15 residues. Germline assignment: CDR1 SGHTS and CDR2 YDEGEE. V was pared by 3 bases and J by 1 base, with 11 bases between. The CDR3 loop is CASSYGTPSNQPQHF. CDR3 in DNA: TGTGCCAGCAGCTACGGGACACCGAGCAATCAGCCCCAGCATTTT.

This chain uses TRBV19 with TRBJ1-1, with D possibly being TRBD1 (6 bases). The CDR3 has 14 residues. The V and J ends lost 7 bases and 0 bases respectively, with 12 bases between them. In germline, CDR1 is LNHDA, CDR2 SQIVND (reference sequence). The CDR3 coding sequence is TGTGCCAGTACAACTACAGGGTTGAACACTGAAGCTTTCTTT. Translating it yields CASTTTGLNTEAFF.

The genes are TRBV27 and TRBJ2-7; 9 bases map to TRBD1. Germline V gives CDR1 MNHEY, CDR2 SMNVEV (reference sequence). The CDR3 is 16 residues long. The V and J ends lost 5 bases and 1 base, in that order; junction bases with no gene match: 9. The CDR3 loop reads CASSAQPGTGSYEQYF. CDR3 in DNA: TGTGCCAGCAGTGCCCAACCCGGGACAGGGTCCTACGAGCAGTACTTC.

The rearrangement joins TRBV9 to TRBJ1-1; a possible D gene is TRBD1 (5 bases). Germline V lookup: CDR1 SGDLS, CDR2 YYNGEE. The CDR3 length is 19 residues. The V and J ends lost 1 base and 0 bases respectively, with 22 bases between them. Written as DNA, the CDR3 is TGTGCCAGCAGCGTAAGGGGAACGGGACGGCCCTTCATGAACACTGAAGCTTTCTTT. Its protein product is CASSVRGTGRPFMNTEAFF.

The DNA for the CDR3 is TGTGCCAGCAGCTTAAATCTCGGGGGAAACACTGAAGCTTTCTTT. As protein: CASSLNLGGNTEAFF. This chain connects TRBV7-8 to TRBJ1-1; a possible D gene is TRBD1 (5 bases). There are 15 residues in the CDR3. V was pared by 2 bases and J by 2 bases, with 12 bases between. The V gene's germline CDR1 is SGHVS and CDR2 FQNEAQ.

This clone is a singleton in its sample. The CDR3 DNA reads as TGTGCCAGCAGCTTGTTTGGGGACAGAAATCAGCCCCAGCATTTT. This codes for CASSLFGDRNQPQHF. The chain links TRBV5-5 to TRBJ1-5; 7 bases map to TRBD1. Losses at the gene ends were 1 base for V and 4 bases for J; bases not matched to a gene: 5. This CDR3 region has 15 residues. Germline V lookup: CDR1 SGHKS, CDR2 YYEKEE (reference sequence).

The chain couples TRBV4-3 to TRBJ2-2, with D possibly TRBD2 on 5 matching bases. The CDR3 extends over 15 amino acids. Trimming left V 3 bases short and J 5 bases short, with 13 bases between. From germline, CDR1 is LGHNA and CDR2 YSLEER. The CDR3 reads CASSQYSSGTGELFF. The CDR3 DNA is TGCGCCAGCAGCCAGTATTCCTCGGGGACCGGGGAGCTGTTTTTT.

This chain connects TRBV5-4 to TRBJ2-7, with D perhaps TRBD2 (6 bases). Deletions cut 4 bases from V and 4 bases from J, with 12 bases between. The CDR3 runs to 13 residues. Germline-derived CDR1 and CDR2 are SGHNT and YYREEE (reference sequence). CDR3: CASSPLASYEQYF. The CDR3 DNA sequence: TGTGCCAGCAGCCCTCTAGCGAGTTACGAGCAGTACTTC.